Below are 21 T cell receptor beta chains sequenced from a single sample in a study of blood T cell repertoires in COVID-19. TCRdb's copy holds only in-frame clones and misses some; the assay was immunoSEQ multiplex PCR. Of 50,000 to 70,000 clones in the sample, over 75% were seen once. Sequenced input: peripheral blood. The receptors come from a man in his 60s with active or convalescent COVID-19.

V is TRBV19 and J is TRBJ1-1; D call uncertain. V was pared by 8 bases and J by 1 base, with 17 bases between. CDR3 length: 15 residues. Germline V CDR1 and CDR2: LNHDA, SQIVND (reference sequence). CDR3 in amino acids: CASSESGYRNTEAFF. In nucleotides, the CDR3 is TGTGCCAGTTCGGAATCCGGTTACAGGAACACTGAAGCTTTCTTT.

The CDR3 DNA follows: TGTGCCAGCAGCTTGTCCGGCGGAACCCCTGAAGCTTTCTTT. This codes for CASSLSGGTPEAFF. The chain recombines TRBV7-9 with TRBJ1-1, with no clear D. CDR1 and CDR2 from the germline V gene are SEHNR and FQNEAQ (reference sequence). CDR3 size: 14 residues. The V end was cut by 3 bases, the J end by 6 bases, with 14 bases between.

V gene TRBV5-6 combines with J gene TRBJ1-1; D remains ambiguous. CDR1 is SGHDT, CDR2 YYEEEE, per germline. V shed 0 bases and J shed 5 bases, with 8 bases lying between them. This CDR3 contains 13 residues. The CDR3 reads CASSLVPGTEAFF. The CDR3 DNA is TGTGCCAGCAGCTTGGTACCGGGGACTGAAGCTTTCTTT.

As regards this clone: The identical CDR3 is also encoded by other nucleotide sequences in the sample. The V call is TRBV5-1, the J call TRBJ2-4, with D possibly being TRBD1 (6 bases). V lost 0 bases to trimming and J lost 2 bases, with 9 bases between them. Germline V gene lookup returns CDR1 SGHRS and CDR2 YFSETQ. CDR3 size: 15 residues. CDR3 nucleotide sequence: TGCGCCAGCAGCTTGGGTGGGGGCACCAAAAACATTCAGTACTTC. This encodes CASSLGGGTKNIQYF.

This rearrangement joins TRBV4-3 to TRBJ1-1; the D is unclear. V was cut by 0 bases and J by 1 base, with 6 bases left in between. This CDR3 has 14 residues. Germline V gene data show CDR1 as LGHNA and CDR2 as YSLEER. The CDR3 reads CASSQDPGNTEAFF. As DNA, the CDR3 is TGCGCCAGCAGCCAAGATCCGGGGAACACTGAAGCTTTCTTT.

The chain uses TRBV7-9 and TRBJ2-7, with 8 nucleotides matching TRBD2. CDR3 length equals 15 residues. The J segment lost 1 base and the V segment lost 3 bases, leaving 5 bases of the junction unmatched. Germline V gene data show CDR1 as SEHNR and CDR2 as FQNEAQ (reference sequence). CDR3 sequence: CASSFFGGRSYEQYF. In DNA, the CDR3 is TGTGCCAGCAGCTTTTTTGGCGGGAGGTCCTACGAGCAGTACTTC.

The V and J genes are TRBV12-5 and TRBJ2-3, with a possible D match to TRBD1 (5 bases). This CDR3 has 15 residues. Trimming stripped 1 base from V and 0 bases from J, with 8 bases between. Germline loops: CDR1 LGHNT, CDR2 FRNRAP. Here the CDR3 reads CASGLGDSSTDTQYF. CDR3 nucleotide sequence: TGTGCTAGTGGTTTGGGCGACAGCAGCACAGATACGCAGTATTTT.

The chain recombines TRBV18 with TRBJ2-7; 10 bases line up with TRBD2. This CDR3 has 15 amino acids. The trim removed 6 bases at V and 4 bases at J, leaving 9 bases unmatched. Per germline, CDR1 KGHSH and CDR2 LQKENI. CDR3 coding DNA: TGTGCCAGCTCTCAAACTAGCGGGGCCCTATACGAGCAGTACTTC. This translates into CASSQTSGALYEQYF.

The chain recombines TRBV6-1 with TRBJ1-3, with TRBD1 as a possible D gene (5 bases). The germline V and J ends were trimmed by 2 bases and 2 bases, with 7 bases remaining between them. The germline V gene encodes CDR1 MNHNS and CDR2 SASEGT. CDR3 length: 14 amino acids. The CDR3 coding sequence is TGTGCCAGCAGTGAATTACAGGCTGGAAACACCATATATTTT. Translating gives CASSELQAGNTIYF.

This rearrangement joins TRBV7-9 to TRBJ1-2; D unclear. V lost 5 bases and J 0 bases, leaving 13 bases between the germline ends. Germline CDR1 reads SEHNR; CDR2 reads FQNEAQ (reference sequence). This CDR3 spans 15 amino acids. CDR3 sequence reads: CASSPPYRANYGYTF. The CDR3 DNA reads TGTGCCAGCAGCCCACCATACAGAGCTAACTATGGCTACACCTTC. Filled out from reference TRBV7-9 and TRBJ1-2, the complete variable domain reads DTGVSQNPRHKITKRGQNVTFRCDPISEHNRLYWYRQTLGQGPEFLTYFQNEAQLEKSRLLSDRFSAERPKGSFSTLEIQRTEQGDSAMYLCASSPPYRANYGYTFGSGTRLTVV.

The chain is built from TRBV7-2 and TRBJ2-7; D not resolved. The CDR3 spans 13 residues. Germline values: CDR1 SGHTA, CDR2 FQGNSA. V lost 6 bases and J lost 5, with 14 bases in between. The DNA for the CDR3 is TGTGCCAGCAGGTCGAGCGCGGAGAACGAGCAGTACTTC. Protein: CASRSSAENEQYF.

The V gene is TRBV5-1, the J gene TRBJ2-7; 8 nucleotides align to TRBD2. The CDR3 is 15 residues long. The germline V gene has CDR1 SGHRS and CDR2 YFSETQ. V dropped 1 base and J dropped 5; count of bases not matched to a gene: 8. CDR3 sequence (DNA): TGCGCCAGCAGCTTGTTAGTCGGGGGGGCGGACGAGCAGTACTTC. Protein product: CASSLLVGGADEQYF.

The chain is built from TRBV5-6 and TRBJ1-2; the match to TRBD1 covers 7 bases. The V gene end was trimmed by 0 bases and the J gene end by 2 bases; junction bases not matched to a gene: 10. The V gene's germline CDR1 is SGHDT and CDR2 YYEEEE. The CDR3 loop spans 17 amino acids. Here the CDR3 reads CASSLARRGRRNYGYTF. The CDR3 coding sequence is TGTGCCAGCAGCTTGGCCAGGAGGGGGCGGAGAAACTATGGCTACACCTTC. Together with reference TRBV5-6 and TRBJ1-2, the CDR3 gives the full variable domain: DAGVTQSPTHLIKTRGQQVTLRCSPKSGHDTVSWYQQALGQGPQFIFQYYEEEERQRGNFPDRFSGHQFPNYSSELNVNALLLGDSALYLCASSLARRGRRNYGYTFGSGTRLTVV.

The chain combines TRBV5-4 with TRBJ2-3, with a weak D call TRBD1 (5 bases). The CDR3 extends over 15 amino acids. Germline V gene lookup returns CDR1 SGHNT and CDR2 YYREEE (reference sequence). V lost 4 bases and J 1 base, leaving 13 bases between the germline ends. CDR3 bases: TGTGCCAGCAGCCCCCAGGGCCAGGGCACAGATACGCAGTATTTT. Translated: CASSPQGQGTDTQYF.

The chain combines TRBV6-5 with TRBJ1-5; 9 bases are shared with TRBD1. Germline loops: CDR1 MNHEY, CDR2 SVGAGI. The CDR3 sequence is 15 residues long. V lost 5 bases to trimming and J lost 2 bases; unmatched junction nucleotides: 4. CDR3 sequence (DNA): TGTGCCAGCAGTACAGGGGGCATTGGCAATCAGCCCCAGCATTTT. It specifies CASSTGGIGNQPQHF.

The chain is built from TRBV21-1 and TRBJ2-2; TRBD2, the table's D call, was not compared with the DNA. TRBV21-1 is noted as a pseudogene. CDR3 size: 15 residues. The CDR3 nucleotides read TGTGCCAGGACCTTAGCGAAAGGGAGCCCCGGGGAGCTGTTTTTT. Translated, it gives CARTLAKGSPGELFF.

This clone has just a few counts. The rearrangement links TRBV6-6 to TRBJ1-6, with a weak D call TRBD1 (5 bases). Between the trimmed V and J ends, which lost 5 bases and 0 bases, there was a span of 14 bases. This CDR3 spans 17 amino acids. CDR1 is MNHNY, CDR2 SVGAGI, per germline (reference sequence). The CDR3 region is CASSPLSGGSYNSPLHF. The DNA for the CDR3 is TGTGCCAGCAGTCCCCTATCGGGGGGCTCCTATAATTCACCCCTCCACTTT.

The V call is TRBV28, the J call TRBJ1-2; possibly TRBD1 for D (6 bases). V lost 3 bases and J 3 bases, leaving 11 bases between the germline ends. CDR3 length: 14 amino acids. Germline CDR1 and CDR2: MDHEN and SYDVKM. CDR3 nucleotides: TGTGCCAGCAGTTTTAGGGGGTACGACTATGGCTACACCTTC. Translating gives CASSFRGYDYGYTF.

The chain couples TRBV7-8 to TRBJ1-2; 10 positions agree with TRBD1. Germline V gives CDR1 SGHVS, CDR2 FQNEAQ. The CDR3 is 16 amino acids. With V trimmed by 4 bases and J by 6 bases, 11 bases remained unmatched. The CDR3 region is CASSSADRGLSDGYTF. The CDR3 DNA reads TGTGCCAGCAGCTCAGCCGACAGGGGGCTTTCTGATGGCTACACCTTC.

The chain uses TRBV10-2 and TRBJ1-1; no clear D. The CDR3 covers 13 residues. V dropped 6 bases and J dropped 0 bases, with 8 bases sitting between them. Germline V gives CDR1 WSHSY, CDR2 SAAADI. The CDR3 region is CASRVGVNTEAFF. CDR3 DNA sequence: TGCGCCAGCAGGGTTGGAGTGAACACTGAAGCTTTCTTT.

CDR3 coding DNA: TGTGCCAGCAGTTACTCCACAGGGCGGTCGAACGACTACACCTTC. Its translation: CASSYSTGRSNDYTF. The chain is built from TRBV6-5 and TRBJ1-2; D might be TRBD1 (6 bases). In germline, CDR1 is MNHEY, CDR2 SVGAGI. This CDR3 region has 15 residues. V was shortened by 0 bases and J by 10 bases, with 18 bases between the two germline ends.